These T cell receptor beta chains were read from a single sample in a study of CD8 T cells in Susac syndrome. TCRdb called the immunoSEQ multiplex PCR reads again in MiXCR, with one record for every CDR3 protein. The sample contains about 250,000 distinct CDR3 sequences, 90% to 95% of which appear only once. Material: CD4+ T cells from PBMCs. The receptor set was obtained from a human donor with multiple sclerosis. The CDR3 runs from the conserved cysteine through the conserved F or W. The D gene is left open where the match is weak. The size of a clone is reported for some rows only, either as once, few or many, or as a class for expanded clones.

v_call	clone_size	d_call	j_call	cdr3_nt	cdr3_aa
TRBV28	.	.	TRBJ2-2	TGTGCCAGCAGTTCGCCCGGTGGACAGTCCACCGGGGAGCTGTTTTTT	CASSSPGGQSTGELFF
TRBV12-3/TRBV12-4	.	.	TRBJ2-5	TGTGCCAGCAGTTTACTAGTAGAGACCCAGTACTTC	CASSLLVETQYF
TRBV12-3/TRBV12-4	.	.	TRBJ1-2	TGTGCCAGCAGCCCGGAGGGCTCCTGGGACTATGGCTACACCTTC	CASSPEGSWDYGYTF
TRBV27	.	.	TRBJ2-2	TGTGCCAGCAGTTTCGGGGCAACCTTGAGGGCCGGGGAGCTGTTTTTT	CASSFGATLRAGELFF
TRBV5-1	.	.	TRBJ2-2	TGCGCCAGCAACCCGGCCTCCTCGAACACCGGGGAGCTGTTTTTT	CASNPASSNTGELFF
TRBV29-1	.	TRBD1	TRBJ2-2	TGCAGCGCTGGGCGGACAGGAGGCACCGGGGAGCTGTTTTTT	CSAGRTGGTGELFF
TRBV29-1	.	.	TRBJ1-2	TGCAGCGTTGAAGACCAGGGCCCCTATGGCTACACCTTC	CSVEDQGPYGYTF
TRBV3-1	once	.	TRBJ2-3	TGTGCCAGCAGCCAAGCCGGGGAACGGGGCGATACGCAGTATTTT	CASSQAGERGDTQYF
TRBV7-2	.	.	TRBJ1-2	TGTGCCAGCAGCTTACTCGGGGATTCCTACACCTTC	CASSLLGDSYTF
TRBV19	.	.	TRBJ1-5	TGTGCCAGTACATCCGCAGGGGTGGGCAATCAGCCCCAGCATTTT	CASTSAGVGNQPQHF
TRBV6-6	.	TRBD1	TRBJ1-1	TGTGCCAGCAGTTACTTACGCGCAGGGGGCGCGGCGGCTTTCTTT	CASSYLRAGGAAAFF
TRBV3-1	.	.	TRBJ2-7	TGTGCCAGCAGCCAAGGGAGTCGAGACGAGCAGTACTTC	CASSQGSRDEQYF
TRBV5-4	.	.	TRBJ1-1	TGTGCCAGCAGCCCAGGGTTGGGGAACACTGAAGCTTTCTTT	CASSPGLGNTEAFF
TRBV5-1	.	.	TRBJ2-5	TGCGCCAGCAGCCTCGGCGGGGCAGCCCAAGAGACCCAGTACTTC	CASSLGGAAQETQYF
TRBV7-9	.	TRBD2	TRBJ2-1	TGTGCCAGCAGCTTACGTCTAGCGGGGGATGAGCAGTTCTTC	CASSLRLAGDEQFF
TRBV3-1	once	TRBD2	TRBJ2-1	TGTGCCAGCACCCTCTTCCTAGCGGGGGTGAATGAGCAGTTCTTC	CASTLFLAGVNEQFF
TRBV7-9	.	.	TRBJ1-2	TGTGCCAGCAGCTTAGTTTCCGGACGGAACTATGGCTACACCTTC	CASSLVSGRNYGYTF
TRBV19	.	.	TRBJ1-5	TGTGCCAGTAGGAGCCTACCGGACGGACCGAATCAGCCCCAGCATTTT	CASRSLPDGPNQPQHF
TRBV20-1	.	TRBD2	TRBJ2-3	TGCAGTGCTAGAGTTAGCGGGGGGGCCAGGATTACGCAGTATTTT	CSARVSGGARITQYF
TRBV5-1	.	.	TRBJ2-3	TGCGCCAGCAGCTGGGGCCCGAGCGGCACAGATACGCAGTATTTT	CASSWGPSGTDTQYF
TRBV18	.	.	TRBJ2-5	TGTGCCAGCTCACCTCCCTCCGGCCAAGAGACCCAGTACTTC	CASSPPSGQETQYF
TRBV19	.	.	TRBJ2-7	TGTGCCAGTCGCCCGACGGGCCTCCACGAGCAGTACTTC	CASRPTGLHEQYF
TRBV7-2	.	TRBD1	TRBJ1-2	TGTGCCAGCAGCCCCGGACAGGGGGCGTCAGGCTACACCTTC	CASSPGQGASGYTF
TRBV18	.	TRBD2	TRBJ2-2	TGTGCCAGCTCACCACGTGGTAGCGGGAGTGAGGTGAACACCGGGGAGCTGTTTTTT	CASSPRGSGSEVNTGELFF
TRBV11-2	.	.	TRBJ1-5	TGTGCCAGCAGCTCCGGGACGCACAATCAGCACCAGCATTTT	CASSSGTHNQHQHF
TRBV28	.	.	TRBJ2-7	TGTGCCAGCAGTCGGGACGTGTCCTACGAGCAGTACTTC	CASSRDVSYEQYF
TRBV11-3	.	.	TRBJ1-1	TGTGCCAGCAGCTTACTCGGGGTTGCTGAAGCTTTCTTT	CASSLLGVAEAFF
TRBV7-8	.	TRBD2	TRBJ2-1	TGTGCCAGCAGCCCTGGGAGGGACTTTCGGCTCTTACGGCAGTTCTTC	CASSPGRDFRLLRQFF
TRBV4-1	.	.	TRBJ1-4	TGCGCCAGCAGCCAAGAGAGGGGGAGCTGGAAAGCAACTAATGAAAAACTGTTTTTT	CASSQERGSWKATNEKLFF
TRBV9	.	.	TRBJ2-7	TGTGCCAGCAGCCTTTTCGACAGGTTGATTCACGAGCAGTACTTC	CASSLFDRLIHEQYF
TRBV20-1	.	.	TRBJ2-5	TGCAGTGCTAGAGGGAACGCGGAGACCCAGTACTTC	CSARGNAETQYF
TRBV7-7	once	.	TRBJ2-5	TGTGCTAGCAGCCCCTCCCCAGGGCCCGGGACCCAGTACTTC	CASSPSPGPGTQYF
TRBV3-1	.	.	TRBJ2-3	TGTGCCAGCAGCCGGGGGGGCCCCACAGATACGCAGTATTTT	CASSRGGPTDTQYF
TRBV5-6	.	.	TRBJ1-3	TGTGCCAGCAGCTTGGGGGGTCCTACGTCTGGCTCTGGAAACACCATATATTTT	CASSLGGPTSGSGNTIYF
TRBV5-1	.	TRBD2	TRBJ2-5	TGCGCCAGCAGCAGGGGGACTAGCGGGAGAGAGACCCAGTACTTC	CASSRGTSGRETQYF
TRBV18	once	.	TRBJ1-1	TGTGCCAGCTCACCACCGTCAGCGAACACTGAAGCTTTCTTT	CASSPPSANTEAFF
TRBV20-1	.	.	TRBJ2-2	TGCAGTGCGTGGGACGGAAACACCGGGGAGCTGTTTTTT	CSAWDGNTGELFF
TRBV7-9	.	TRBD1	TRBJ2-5	TGTGCCAGCAGCTTAGCTAGACGGACGACAGGGGGCCTGGAGACCCAGTACTTC	CASSLARRTTGGLETQYF
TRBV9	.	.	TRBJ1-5	TGTGCCAGCAGCTCTCGGGATGATAGCAATCAGCCCCAGCATTTT	CASSSRDDSNQPQHF
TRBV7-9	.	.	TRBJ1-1	TGTGCCAGCAGCTTAGTTTCCCCTGAAGCTTTCTTT	CASSLVSPEAFF
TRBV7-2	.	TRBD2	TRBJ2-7	TGTGCCAGCAGCCTACTAGCGGAAACCTACGAGCAGTACTTC	CASSLLAETYEQYF
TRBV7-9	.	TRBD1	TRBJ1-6	TGTGCCAGCAGCTCAGGACAGGGGAATTCACCCCTCCACTTT	CASSSGQGNSPLHF
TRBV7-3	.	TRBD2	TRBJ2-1	TGTGCCAGCAGCCGGCGACTAGCGGACCACAATGAGCAGTTCTTC	CASSRRLADHNEQFF
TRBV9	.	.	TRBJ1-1	TGTGCCAGCAGCCGCGAAGGGGGGGCTGAAGCTTTCTTT	CASSREGGAEAFF
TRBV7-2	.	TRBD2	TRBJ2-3	TGTGCCAGCAGCTTGCTTAGCGGGGAGGCCACAGATACGCAGTATTTT	CASSLLSGEATDTQYF
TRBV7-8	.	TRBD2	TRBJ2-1	TGTGCCAGCAGCCGGACTAGCGGTGGCAATGAGCAGTTCTTC	CASSRTSGGNEQFF
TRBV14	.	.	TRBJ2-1	TGTGCCAGCAGCCAAGAGGGGAGTTGGAATGAGCAGTTCTTC	CASSQEGSWNEQFF
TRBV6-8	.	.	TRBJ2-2	TGTGCCAGCAGTTCCTTCGGGGAGCTGTTTTTT	CASSSFGELFF
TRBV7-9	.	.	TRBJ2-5	TGTGCCAGCGGAATACAAGAGACCCAGTACTTC	CASGIQETQYF
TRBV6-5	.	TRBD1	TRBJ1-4	TGTGCCAGCAGTTACTCAGGGACAGGGGGACATGAAAAACTGTTTTTT	CASSYSGTGGHEKLFF
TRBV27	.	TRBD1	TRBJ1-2	TGTGCCAGCAGATACAACTCGGGACAGGGCGGTAACTATGGCTACACCTTC	CASRYNSGQGGNYGYTF